This T cell receptor (beta chain) is from a study of T cells in Graves' hyperthyroidism and ophthalmopathy (dated by TCRdb to about 2019). Study-level background: Peripheral blood was collected at initial diagnosis, before any treatment. TCR V-J signatures able to tell the groups apart were searched for in a discovery cohort of about a hundred patients, of whom more than 40 had Graves' ophthalmopathy and 55 to 60 had stable Graves' hyperthyroidism. After blood sampling, hyperthyroidism patients were treated with methimazole at a starting dose of 30 mg daily, and ophthalmopathy patients were treated with high-dose intravenous methylprednisolone. TCR Vbeta CDR3 sequencing of 120 to 150 peripheral blood samples (under 45 ophthalmopathy, 75 to 80 hyperthyroidism and around 17 progressor patients) is reported in the paper. Thyroid tissue and blood T-cell repertoires from six Graves' hyperthyroidism patients were also compared in the study. The roughly 91 discovery patients were randomly divided into training and test sets at a 7:3 ratio. Whether ophthalmopathy could be predicted prospectively was tested in an independent validation cohort made up of 18 to 20 hyperthyroidism patients plus 17 patients who later progressed to ophthalmopathy.

What the authors observed across the whole study: A 13 V-J signature model separated ophthalmopathy from stable hyperthyroidism, with approximately 86% sensitivity and 81.08% specificity in cross-validation and 80%/75% in testing. Sample size was not statistically predetermined, and investigators were not blinded to group allocation. Most expanded thyroid clonotypes (frequency above 0.001) were also found in blood, which suggests that blood repertoires may mirror thyroid immune responses. In validation, the model predicted progression to ophthalmopathy a median of roughly 6.2 months before onset, with around 70% sensitivity and about 72% specificity.

Spanning cysteine to phenylalanine, the CDR3 consists of 14 amino acids. Only the CDR3 DNA stays, 42 bases, in frame from base 1. V drops 4 bases and J drops 5 bases, leaving 15 bases in between. The germline V gene provides CDR1 SGHRS and CDR2 YFSETQ. This clonotype was observed at least ten times. The antigen it binds to is not known. The input lacks base qualities; no much larger clone sits a single base away. Stable Graves' hyperthyroidism was defined as the absence of progression to ophthalmopathy over 18 months of follow-up. Hyperthyroidism patients were newly diagnosed, with disease duration under 2 months, and aged 18 to 65 years. Patients with uncontrolled infections, other autoimmune diseases, pregnancy or lactation were excluded. Diagnoses relied on clinical symptoms, serum thyroxine and TRAb, thyroid ultrasound and orbital computed tomography. PBMCs were isolated from about 9 ml of fresh peripheral blood by Ficoll-Paque density gradient centrifugation. Total RNA was extracted with Trizol reagent, and quality was checked on an Agilent 2100 Bioanalyzer.

TCR beta CDR3 regions were amplified from RNA transcripts. The TCR CDR3 was subjected to a first round of RT-PCR using the HTBI primer set and the Qiagen OneStep RT-PCR kit. Libraries were constructed in a second round of multiplex PCR, after which size selection and purification were performed. Libraries were sequenced paired-end with 100 bp reads on an Illumina HiSeq2000. The authors processed their data as follows. SOAPnuke was used to process the raw data, throwing out any read that contained adapters or uncalled bases, had a mean Phred below 15, or lacked an exact constant-primer or identifier match. High-quality paired reads were merged with COPE v1.2.5, and unique nucleotide sequences were defined as clonotypes. MiTCR v1.1 was used to align the clonotypes against IMGT TRBV, TRBD and TRBJ reference segments. Only V-J combinations with frequency above 0.0001, covering about 99% of repertoires, were analysed. The TCS score was defined as the ratio of F50 (clonal expansion) to E x V (chaos), calculated using BLOSUM62-based TCRdist between CDR3 peptides within each V-J. Welch's t-statistics and random forest reduced 500 to 550 V-J features to about 12, which were used in a naive Bayes classifier (R e1071). Using fastp at Q25 and MiXCR, TCRdb reprocessed the public reads and kept productive beta chains. Entries are consolidated by CDR3 protein sequence, retaining the most common genes and DNA. The V and J calls, along with clone size, are taken from TCRdb and not from the paper's own processing. For this sample the table gives 300,000 or so distinct CDR3 sequences, of which around a sixth were detected only once. Around a third of the sample belongs to the ten largest clones.

This clonotype was obtained from a man aged 30-40 years with Graves' hyperthyroidism. The sequencing sample was made of blood. The chain uses TRBV5-1 and TRBJ1-2, with the D segment identity uncertain. In nucleotides, the sequence is TGCGCCAGCAGCCCCGCGGGAGAATTGTATGGCTACACCTTC. Its amino acids are CASSPAGELYGYTF.